The 23 T cell receptor beta chains presented below share a single source sample, sequenced in a study of blood T cells in healthy people across ages. Sample-barcoded 5' priming and a J-beta primer mix drove a second PCR of about 7 to 12 cycles. Via MiXCR, TCRdb re-called the 5' RACE reads, giving one row per CDR3 protein. Here the sample spans 660,000 or so distinct CDR3 sequences, 45% to 65% being singletons. Sequenced input: blood. The receptor source for this set is a man in his fifties or sixties in good health.

In its sample, this clonotype was seen a few times. The V gene is TRBV5-1, the J gene TRBJ2-5, with D possibly called TRBD1 or TRBD2 (5 bases each). Trimming pared 0 bases from V and 2 bases from J, leaving 11 bases between. This CDR3 is built from 15 residues. CDR1 and CDR2 (germline): SGHRS, YFSETQ. CDR3 region: CASSLVGTDQETQYF. CDR3 bases: TGCGCCAGCAGCTTGGTAGGGACGGATCAAGAGACCCAGTACTTC.

The CDR3 DNA follows: TGCAGTACCTCCGGGGGGCCCTCCTACAATGAGCAGTTCTTC. This sequence encodes CSTSGGPSYNEQFF. This rearrangement joins TRBV20-1 to TRBJ2-1, with D tentatively TRBD2 (7 bases). V dropped 8 bases and J dropped 0 bases, with 14 bases sitting between them. The germline gives CDR1 DFQATT, CDR2 SNEGSKA (reference sequence). CDR3 length equals 14 residues.

This chain joins TRBV7-2 and TRBJ2-3, with D uncertain. Trimming shortened V by 4 bases and J by 5 bases, and 10 bases separated the two germline ends. The CDR3 extends over 13 amino acids. Germline V CDR1 and CDR2: SGHTA, FQGNSA. The CDR3 DNA is TGTGCCAGCAGCTACGACCTCATAGATACGCAGTATTTT. Its translation is CASSYDLIDTQYF. Looking up the rest from reference TRBV7-2 and TRBJ2-3 gives the full variable domain: GAGVSQSPSNKVTEKGKDVELRCDPISGHTALYWYRQSLGQGLEFLIYFQGNSAPDKSGLPSDRFSAERTGGSVSTLTIQRTQQEDSAVYLCASSYDLIDTQYFGPGTRLTVL.

As for this clonotype: With a much larger clone just one base away, this may be a read error. The chain joins TRBV24-1 to TRBJ2-4; TRBD1 matches at 7 bases. This CDR3 has 15 residues. The J segment lost 13 bases and the V segment lost 4 bases, leaving 15 bases of the junction unmatched. Germline CDR1 reads KGHDR; CDR2 reads SFDVKD. The CDR3 spells CATSDSGQPRGEQYF. The CDR3 DNA sequence: TGTGCCACCAGTGACTCGGGACAGCCCCGGGGAGAGCAGTACTTC.

V gene TRBV24-1 combines with J gene TRBJ2-1, with 9 bases matching TRBD2. The V gene end was trimmed by 1 base and the J gene end by 8 bases; junction bases not matched to a gene: 8. The CDR3 totals 16 residues. Germline lookup yields CDR1 KGHDR and CDR2 SFDVKD. The CDR3 region has the DNA TGTGCCACCAGTGATTTAGGGACTAGCAATGGGTATGAGCAGTTCTTC. Amino acid sequence: CATSDLGTSNGYEQFF.

Ten or more counts support this clonotype. The chain is built from TRBV20-1 and TRBJ2-1; 9 bases are shared with TRBD2. This CDR3 is 15 amino acids long. Germline V lookup: CDR1 DFQATT, CDR2 SNEGSKA (reference sequence). The J segment lost 7 bases and the V segment lost 4 bases, leaving 11 bases of the junction unmatched. The CDR3 nucleotides are TGCAGTGCTACTGGGGCCGGACTAGCGACGAATGAGCAGTTCTTC. It yields the protein CSATGAGLATNEQFF.

The V and J genes are TRBV14 and TRBJ2-3; D is ambiguous. CDR1 is SGHDN, CDR2 FVKESK, per germline. Trimming stripped 2 bases from V and 1 base from J, with 10 bases between. The CDR3 covers 15 residues. The CDR3 DNA is TGTGCCAGCAGCCAAATGGCGTTTGGCACAGATACGCAGTATTTT. Encoded protein: CASSQMAFGTDTQYF.

V gene TRBV28 combines with J gene TRBJ2-7; D possibly uses TRBD1 or TRBD2 (5 bases each). In germline, CDR1 is MDHEN, CDR2 SYDVKM. The CDR3 contains 13 residues. V lost 6 bases, J lost 2 bases, and 11 bases lay in between. The CDR3 here is CASSQGPTYEQYF. The CDR3 region has the DNA TGTGCCAGCAGCCAGGGACCTACCTACGAGCAGTACTTC.

V usage is TRBV7-2 and J usage is TRBJ2-5, with TRBD2 matching over 9 bases. The CDR3 is 15 amino acids. CDR1 is SGHTA and CDR2 is FQGNSA in the germline V gene. Unmatched junction bases numbered 7, after V lost 4 bases and J lost 4 bases. The CDR3 protein is CASSSTSGSGETQYF. The CDR3 DNA is TGTGCCAGCAGCTCCACTAGCGGGTCGGGAGAGACCCAGTACTTC.

This clonotype has only a few counts. The chain carries TRBV28 and TRBJ1-2; D call uncertain. Germline V gives CDR1 MDHEN, CDR2 SYDVKM. V lost 8 bases to trimming and J lost 1 base, with 11 bases between them. This CDR3 is 13 amino acids long. CDR3 sequence reads: CASRERINYGYTF. Here the CDR3 DNA reads TGTGCCAGCCGGGAACGAATTAACTATGGCTACACCTTC.

This clonotype was seen at least ten times. The chain carries TRBV10-3 and TRBJ2-3, with D perhaps matching TRBD1 (5 bases). V was clipped by 6 bases and J by 5 bases, with 9 bases between them. The CDR3 contains 12 residues. Germline-derived CDR1 and CDR2 are ENHRY and SYGVKD. The chain's CDR3 is CAISYTGDTQYF. In DNA form, the CDR3 reads TGTGCCATCAGCTATACAGGAGATACGCAGTATTTT.

The rearrangement uses TRBV10-3 and TRBJ2-6; D uncertain. The germline gives CDR1 ENHRY, CDR2 SYGVKD. Trimming stripped 10 bases from V and 2 bases from J, with 18 bases between. This CDR3 comprises 16 residues. CDR3 loop: CATRHRQGPGANVLTF. CDR3 sequence (DNA): TGTGCCACCCGACACCGACAAGGTCCTGGGGCCAACGTCCTGACTTTC.

The chain carries TRBV29-1 and TRBJ2-1; D gene unclear. Trimming shortened V by 3 bases and J by 8 bases, and 8 bases separated the two germline ends. The CDR3 covers 11 residues. Germline values: CDR1 SQVTM, CDR2 ANQGSEA. The CDR3 bases are TGCAGCGTTGACCAAAGCTATGAGCAGTTCTTC. Translation: CSVDQSYEQFF.

This clonotype is a singleton in its sample. This chain links TRBV12-3 or TRBV12-4 with TRBJ2-5; 7 nucleotides line up with TRBD2. This CDR3 region has 16 residues. The trim removed 7 bases at V and 4 bases at J, leaving 15 bases unmatched. CDR3 residues: CASNTFAGVKGETQYF. The CDR3 nucleotides are TGTGCCAGCAATACCTTCGCGGGGGTTAAAGGAGAGACCCAGTACTTC.

A few counts support this clonotype. The gene calls are TRBV25-1 and TRBJ1-6; weak D call: TRBD1 (5 bases). Germline lookup yields CDR1 MGHDK and CDR2 SYGVNS. Trimming took 6 bases from V and 8 from J, leaving 11 bases between them. This CDR3 comprises 13 residues. The CDR3 DNA reads as TGTGCCAGCAGAGGACAAACTGATTCACCCCTCCACTTT. Its protein is CASRGQTDSPLHF.

The CDR3 nucleotides are TGCAGCGGGGGACTTCCATCCACAGATACGCAGTATTTT. It specifies CSGGLPSTDTQYF. This chain uses TRBV29-1 with TRBJ2-3; weak D call: TRBD2 (6 bases). Trimming removed 7 bases at V and 2 bases at J, with 13 bases between. This CDR3 spans 13 amino acids. Germline CDR1 and CDR2: SQVTM and ANQGSEA.

There are a few counts of this clonotype. CDR3 residues: CASRVAGGPSTDTQYF. CDR3 nucleotides: TGTGCCAGCAGGGTAGCGGGGGGACCTAGCACAGATACGCAGTATTTT. V usage is TRBV6-6 and J usage is TRBJ2-3, with 10 positions matching TRBD2. CDR1 is MNHNY, CDR2 SVGAGI, per germline (reference sequence). The CDR3 covers 16 residues. Trimming removed 6 bases from V and 0 bases from J; junction bases left unmatched: 6.

This chain connects TRBV20-1 to TRBJ2-1; 16 bases agree with TRBD2. The germline CDR1 and CDR2 sequences are DFQATT and SNEGSKA (reference sequence). This CDR3 is 15 amino acids long. The trim removed 6 bases at V and 6 bases at J, leaving 5 bases unmatched. This CDR3 reads CSAPGLAGGSNEQFF. The CDR3 coding sequence is TGCAGTGCACCGGGACTAGCGGGGGGGAGCAATGAGCAGTTCTTC.

The rearrangement uses TRBV29-1 and TRBJ2-1; TRBD2 aligns across 11 bases. TRBJ2-7 matches the DNA end more closely, so the J call is doubtful. CDR1 and CDR2 (germline): SQVTM, ANQGSEA. The CDR3 sequence is 15 residues long. As DNA, the CDR3 is TGCAGCGTTCCGACTAGCGGGGTACCTTACAATGAGCAGTACTTC. Its protein product is CSVPTSGVPYNEQYF.

There are a few counts of this clonotype. This sequence joins TRBV20-1 and TRBJ1-3, with D unclear. Germline-derived CDR1 and CDR2 are DFQATT and SNEGSKA (reference sequence). This CDR3 contains 13 residues. Between the trimmed V and J ends, which lost 6 bases and 4 bases, there was a span of 13 bases. The CDR3 coding sequence is TGCAGTGCCGGGGAGGGTTCGGGAAACACCATATATTTT. This gives the protein CSAGEGSGNTIYF.

This clonotype was seen more than once but under ten times. The chain combines TRBV6-2 or TRBV6-3 with TRBJ2-5, with D possibly matching TRBD2 (6 bases). Per the germline V gene, CDR1 is MNHEY and CDR2 is SVGEGT. The CDR3 consists of 18 residues. Between the trimmed V and J ends, which lost 4 bases and 2 bases, there was a span of 23 bases. CDR3 amino acids: CASSSGQRGLGGQETQYF. For the CDR3, the DNA is TGTGCCAGCAGTTCGGGCCAACGGGGCCTCGGAGGGCAAGAGACCCAGTACTTC.

This sequence joins TRBV12-3 or TRBV12-4 and TRBJ2-7; 7 bases match TRBD1. Unmatched junction bases numbered 8, after V lost 6 bases and J lost 6 bases. CDR3 length equals 13 residues. The CDR3 DNA follows: TGTGCCAGCAGCGCAAGACAGGGCTCCGAGCAGTACTTC. Its protein is CASSARQGSEQYF.

The V and J genes are TRBV21-1 and TRBJ2-7; the table assigns TRBD1, which was not confirmed against the DNA. TRBV21-1 is termed a pseudogene. The CDR3 covers 15 residues. The CDR3 coding sequence is TGTGCCAGCAGCAGGGGCAGGGGGCTCTCCTACGAGCAGTACTTC. It specifies CASSRGRGLSYEQYF.